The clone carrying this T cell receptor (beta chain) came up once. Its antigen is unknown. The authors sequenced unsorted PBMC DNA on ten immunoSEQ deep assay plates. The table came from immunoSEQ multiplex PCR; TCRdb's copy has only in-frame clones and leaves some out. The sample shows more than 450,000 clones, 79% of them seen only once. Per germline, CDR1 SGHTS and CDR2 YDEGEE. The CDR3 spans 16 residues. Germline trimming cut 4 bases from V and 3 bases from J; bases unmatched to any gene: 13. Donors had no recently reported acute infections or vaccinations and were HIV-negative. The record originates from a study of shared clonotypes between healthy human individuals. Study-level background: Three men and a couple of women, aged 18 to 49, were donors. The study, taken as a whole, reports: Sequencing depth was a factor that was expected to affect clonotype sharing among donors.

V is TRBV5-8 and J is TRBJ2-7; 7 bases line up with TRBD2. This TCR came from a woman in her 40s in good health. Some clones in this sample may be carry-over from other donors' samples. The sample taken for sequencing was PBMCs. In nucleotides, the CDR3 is TGTGCCAGCAGCCCCCTCTCCGGCGGGAGTTACTACGAGCAGTACTTC. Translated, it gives CASSPLSGGSYYEQYF.